The T cell receptor (beta chain) under discussion was sequenced for a study of T-cell memory formation after mild COVID-19. Looked up from germline, CDR1 is ENHRY and CDR2 is SYGVKD. V was pared by 4 bases and J by 6 bases, with 10 bases between. The length of the CDR3 is 13 residues. Regarding the study as a whole: Whereas later expanders leaned CD4+, clones contracting day 15 to 85 showed a balanced CD4/CD8 makeup. Of the contracting clones, CD4+ ones lay mainly in CM and EM, and CD8+ ones in EMRA.

TCRdb re-called the 5' RACE reads through MiXCR, storing one row per CDR3 protein. The data contain roughly 160,000 distinct CDR3 sequences, 9.5% to 13% of them singletons. About this clonotype: Its antigen remains unknown.

V usage is TRBV10-3 and J usage is TRBJ1-5; D gene uncertain. The receptor's source is a man aged 18 to 35 who had mild COVID-19 (a few samples of this study predate the infection). Cell type and time point are not known. Sequencing used PBMCs or a T cell subset sorted from them (not recorded which). CDR3 in DNA: TGTGCCATCAGTGGCGGGGTTCGTCAGCCCCAGCATTTT. Residues: CAISGGVRQPQHF.